This TCR beta chain is from a study of blood T cell repertoires in COVID-19. In the study overall: The samples span acute and convalescent COVID-19 from the United States, Italy and Spain. Sources were T cells, B-cell-depleted T cells, or PBMCs; the material itself was cDNA or gDNA.

Trimming cost V 3 bases and J 8 bases; bases outside gene matches: 13. The CDR3 is 16 residues long. Germline CDR1 reads MNHNS; CDR2 reads SASEGT. Clones were read by immunoSEQ multiplex PCR, and TCRdb kept only the in-frame ones, dropping some. The sample lists roughly 92,000 clones; approximately 86% were seen once. The sequenced sample consisted of peripheral blood. The receptor's source is a man between 50 and 59 years old with acute or convalescent COVID-19. V and J are TRBV6-1 and TRBJ2-1; 7 nucleotides match TRBD2. The CDR3 loop reads CASSENRGRAAHEQFF. CDR3 DNA sequence: TGTGCCAGCAGTGAGAACCGCGGGAGAGCCGCGCATGAGCAGTTCTTC.